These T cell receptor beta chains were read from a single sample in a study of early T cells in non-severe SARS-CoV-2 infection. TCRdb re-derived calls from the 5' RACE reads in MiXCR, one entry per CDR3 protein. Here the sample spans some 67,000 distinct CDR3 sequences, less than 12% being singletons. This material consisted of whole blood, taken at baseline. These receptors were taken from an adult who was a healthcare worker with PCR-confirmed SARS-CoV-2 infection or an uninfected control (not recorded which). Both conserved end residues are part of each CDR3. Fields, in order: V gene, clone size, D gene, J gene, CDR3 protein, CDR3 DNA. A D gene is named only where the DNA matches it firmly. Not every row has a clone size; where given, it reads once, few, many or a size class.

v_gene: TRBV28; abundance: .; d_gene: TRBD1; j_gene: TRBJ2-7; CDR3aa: CASSSGGRYEQYF; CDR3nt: TGTGCCAGCAGCTCAGGGGGCAGGTACGAGCAGTACTTC
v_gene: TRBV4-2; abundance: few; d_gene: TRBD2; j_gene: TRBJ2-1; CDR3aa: CASSQSGRAGEQFF; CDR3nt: TGTGCCAGCAGCCAAAGCGGGAGGGCCGGTGAGCAGTTCTTC
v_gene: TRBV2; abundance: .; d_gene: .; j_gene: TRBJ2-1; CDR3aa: CASSSSVGEQFF; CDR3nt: TGTGCCAGCAGCTCTAGCGTCGGTGAGCAGTTCTTC
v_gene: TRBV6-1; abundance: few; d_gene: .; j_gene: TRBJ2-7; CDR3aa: CASSEEVGEDEQYF; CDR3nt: TGTGCCAGCAGTGAAGAAGTAGGGGAAGACGAGCAGTACTTC
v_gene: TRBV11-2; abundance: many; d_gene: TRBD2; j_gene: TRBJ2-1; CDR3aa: CASSLETSGKQFF; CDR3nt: TGTGCCAGCAGCTTAGAGACTAGCGGGAAGCAGTTCTTC
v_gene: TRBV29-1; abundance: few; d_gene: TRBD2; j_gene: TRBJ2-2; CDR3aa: CSMKTSGRSGELFF; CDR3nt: TGCAGCATGAAGACTAGCGGGAGATCCGGGGAGCTGTTTTTT
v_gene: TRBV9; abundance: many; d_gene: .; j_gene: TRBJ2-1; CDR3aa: CASSVVERNEQFF; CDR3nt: TGTGCCAGCAGCGTAGTTGAGAGAAATGAGCAGTTCTTC
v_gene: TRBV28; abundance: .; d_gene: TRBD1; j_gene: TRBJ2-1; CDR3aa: CASSSHVLGTGGPYNEQFF; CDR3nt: TGTGCCAGCAGTTCCCATGTTCTTGGGACAGGGGGTCCCTACAATGAGCAGTTCTTC
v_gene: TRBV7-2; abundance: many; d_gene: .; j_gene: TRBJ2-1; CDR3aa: CASRPPGPAEQFF; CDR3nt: TGTGCCAGCAGACCCCCGGGCCCGGCGGAGCAGTTCTTC
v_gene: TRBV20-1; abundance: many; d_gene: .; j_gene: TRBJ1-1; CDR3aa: CSARDGEAFF; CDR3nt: TGCAGTGCTAGGGATGGCGAAGCTTTCTTT
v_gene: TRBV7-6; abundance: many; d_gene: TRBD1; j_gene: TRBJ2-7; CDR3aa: CASSQGGMGYEQYF; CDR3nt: TGTGCCAGCAGCCAAGGGGGCATGGGGTACGAGCAGTACTTC
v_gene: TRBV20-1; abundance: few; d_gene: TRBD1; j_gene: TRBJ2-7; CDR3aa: CSATKRDRVSYEQYF; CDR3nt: TGCAGTGCTACCAAAAGGGACAGGGTATCCTACGAGCAGTACTTC
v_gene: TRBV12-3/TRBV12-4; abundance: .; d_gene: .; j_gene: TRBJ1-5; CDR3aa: CASSSRDVQPQHF; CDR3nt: TGTGCCAGCAGTTCCAGGGACGTTCAGCCCCAGCATTTT
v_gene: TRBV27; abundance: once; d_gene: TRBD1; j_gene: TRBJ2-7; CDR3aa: CASRERGGLYEQYF; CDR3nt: TGTGCCAGCAGAGAGCGAGGGGGCCTCTACGAGCAGTACTTC
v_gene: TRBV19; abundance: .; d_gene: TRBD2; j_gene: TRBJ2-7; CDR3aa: CASSKASGTSGLYEQYF; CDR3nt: TGTGCCAGTAGTAAGGCGTCCGGGACTAGCGGCCTCTACGAGCAGTACTTC
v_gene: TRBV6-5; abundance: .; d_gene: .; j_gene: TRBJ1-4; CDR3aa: CASSYAGGPNEKLFF; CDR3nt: TGTGCCAGCAGTTACGCGGGAGGGCCTAATGAAAAACTGTTTTTT
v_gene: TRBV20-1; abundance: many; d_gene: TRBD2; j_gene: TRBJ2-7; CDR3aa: CSARVAASGIYEQYF; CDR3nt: TGCAGTGCTAGGGTCGCGGCTAGCGGGATCTACGAGCAGTACTTC
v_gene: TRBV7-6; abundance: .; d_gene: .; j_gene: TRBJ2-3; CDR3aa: CASSTNTDTQYF; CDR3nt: TGTGCCAGCAGCACAAACACAGATACGCAGTATTTT
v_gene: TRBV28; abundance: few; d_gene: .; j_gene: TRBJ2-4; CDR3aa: CASSFGGIRMIQYF; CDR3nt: TGTGCCAGCAGTTTTGGCGGGATAAGAATGATTCAGTACTTC
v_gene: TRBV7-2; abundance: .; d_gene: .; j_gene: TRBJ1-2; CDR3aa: CASSLDYGKYYGYTF; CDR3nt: TGTGCCAGCAGCTTAGACTACGGAAAATACTATGGCTACACCTTC
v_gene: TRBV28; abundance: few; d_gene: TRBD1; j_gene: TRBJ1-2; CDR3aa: CASRSTGGMLGYGYTF; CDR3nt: TGTGCCAGCAGATCCACAGGGGGAATGCTAGGTTATGGCTACACCTTC
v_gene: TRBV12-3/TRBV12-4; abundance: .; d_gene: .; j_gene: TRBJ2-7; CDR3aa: CASTSKSRDEQYF; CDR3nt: TGTGCCAGCACCTCAAAGTCTAGGGACGAGCAGTACTTC
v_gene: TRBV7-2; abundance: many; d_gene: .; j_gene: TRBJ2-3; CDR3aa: CASSLDYRGAGTDTQYF; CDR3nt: TGTGCCAGCAGCTTAGATTATCGGGGGGCAGGCACAGATACGCAGTATTTT
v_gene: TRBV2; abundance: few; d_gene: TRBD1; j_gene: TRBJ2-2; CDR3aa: CASSLRQGWTGELFF; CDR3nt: TGTGCCAGCAGCCTCCGACAGGGATGGACCGGGGAGCTGTTTTTT
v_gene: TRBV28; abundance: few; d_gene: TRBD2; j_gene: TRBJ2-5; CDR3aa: CASSLAGVGNQETQYF; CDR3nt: TGTGCCAGCAGTTTAGCGGGAGTGGGGAACCAAGAGACCCAGTACTTC
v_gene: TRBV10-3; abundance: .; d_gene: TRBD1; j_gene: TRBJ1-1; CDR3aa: CAISESSGQSMNTEAFF; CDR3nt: TGTGCCATCAGTGAGTCATCGGGACAGTCTATGAACACTGAAGCTTTCTTT
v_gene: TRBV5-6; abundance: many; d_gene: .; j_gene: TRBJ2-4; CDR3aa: CASSFVGLAKNIQYF; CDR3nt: TGTGCCAGCAGCTTCGTAGGTTTAGCCAAAAACATTCAGTACTTC
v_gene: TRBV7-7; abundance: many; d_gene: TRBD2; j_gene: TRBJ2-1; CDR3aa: CASSLSGRADGEQFF; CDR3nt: TGTGCCAGCAGCCTTAGCGGGAGGGCGGACGGTGAGCAGTTCTTC